This is a list of T cell receptor beta chains from one sample in a study of control samples from healthy donors and cancer patients. Profiling relied on immunoSEQ multiplex PCR, and the TCRdb table lists in-frame clones only, not all of them. The sample yields 180,000 or so clones, over 85% seen once. Sequencing was performed on blood. The receptor set was obtained from a woman aged 60-70 years in good health. The CDR3 runs from the conserved cysteine through the conserved F or W. A D gene is named only where the DNA matches it firmly. The size of a clone is reported for some rows only, either as once, few or many, or as a class for expanded clones.

abundance: .; j_gene: TRBJ2-5; v_gene: TRBV7-7; d_gene: TRBD2; CDR3aa: CASSLGTSGGASIYETQYF; CDR3nt: TGTGCTAGCAGCCTCGGGACTAGCGGGGGGGCAAGTATTTATGAGACCCAGTACTTC
abundance: .; j_gene: TRBJ1-2; v_gene: TRBV5-5; d_gene: .; CDR3aa: CASSADPRGWYGYTF; CDR3nt: TGTGCCAGCAGCGCCGACCCCCGTGGTTGGTATGGCTACACCTTC
abundance: .; j_gene: TRBJ1-5; v_gene: TRBV6-2/TRBV6-3; d_gene: .; CDR3aa: CASSSTNIQQPQHF; CDR3nt: TGTGCCAGCAGTTCGACTAATATCCAACAGCCCCAGCATTTT
abundance: .; j_gene: TRBJ2-1; v_gene: TRBV14; d_gene: TRBD2; CDR3aa: CASSQDRRGLAGVNEQFF; CDR3nt: TGTGCCAGCAGCCAAGATCGCCGCGGACTAGCGGGGGTAAATGAGCAGTTCTTC
abundance: .; j_gene: TRBJ1-1; v_gene: TRBV4-3; d_gene: .; CDR3aa: CASSREWGTEAFF; CDR3nt: TGCGCTTCGTCCAGGGAGTGGGGCACTGAAGCTTTCTTT
abundance: .; j_gene: TRBJ2-7; v_gene: TRBV3-1/TRBV3-2; d_gene: .; CDR3aa: CASSQDSGVPYEQYF; CDR3nt: TGTGCCAGCAGCCAAGATAGTGGGGTCCCCTACGAGCAGTACTTC
abundance: few; j_gene: TRBJ2-6; v_gene: TRBV9; d_gene: TRBD1; CDR3aa: CASSPRTGLASGANVLTF; CDR3nt: TGTGCCAGCAGCCCCCGGACAGGTCTCGCCTCTGGGGCCAACGTCCTGACTTTC
abundance: .; j_gene: TRBJ1-1; v_gene: TRBV5-1; d_gene: .; CDR3aa: CASSLVAGETEAFF; CDR3nt: TGCGCCAGCAGCTTGGTTGCAGGGGAGACTGAAGCTTTCTTT
abundance: once; j_gene: TRBJ1-2; v_gene: TRBV18; d_gene: .; CDR3aa: CASSLETGPYGYTF; CDR3nt: TGTGCCAGCTCACTCGAGACAGGACCCTATGGCTACACCTTC
abundance: once; j_gene: TRBJ1-5; v_gene: TRBV6-2/TRBV6-3; d_gene: .; CDR3aa: CASSYSGQSNQPQHF; CDR3nt: TGTGCCAGCAGTTACTCTGGGCAGTCTAATCAGCCCCAGCATTTT
abundance: .; j_gene: TRBJ2-3; v_gene: TRBV11-2; d_gene: .; CDR3aa: CASSPRGRGTDTQYF; CDR3nt: TGTGCCAGCAGCCCTAGGGGGCGGGGAACAGATACGCAGTATTTT
abundance: .; j_gene: TRBJ2-3; v_gene: TRBV4-1; d_gene: .; CDR3aa: CASSQDYGVGSDTQYF; CDR3nt: TGCGCCAGCAGCCAAGATTACGGGGTCGGCTCAGATACGCAGTATTTT